A selection of T cell receptor beta chains follows, all from one sample in a study of blood T cell repertoires in COVID-19. Measured with immunoSEQ multiplex PCR; TCRdb has only the in-frame clones, and not every one. The table records fewer than 200,000 clones, about 85% of them present only once. The sequencing input was peripheral blood. These receptors all come from a man aged 55 to 70 with active or convalescent COVID-19. Each CDR3 is given with its conserved first and last residue. D genes are given only for firm matches. Some rows mark clone size as missing; the rest say once, few, many or name a class of expanded clone.

- | TRBJ2-6 | - | TRBV9 | CASSARRESGANVLTF | TGTGCCAGCAGCGCCCGACGGGAGTCTGGGGCCAACGTCCTGACTTTC
- | TRBJ2-3 | TRBD2 | TRBV24-1 | CATSRLAGGPDTQYF | TGTGCCACAAGTCGGTTAGCGGGGGGGCCAGATACGCAGTATTTT
- | TRBJ2-1 | TRBD2 | TRBV19 | CASSGLAGGPYEQFF | TGTGCCAGTAGTGGGCTAGCGGGGGGGCCCTATGAGCAGTTCTTC
- | TRBJ2-1 | TRBD2 | TRBV3-1/TRBV3-2 | CASSRAGLAYNEQFF | TGTGCCAGCAGCCGTGCGGGACTAGCCTACAATGAGCAGTTCTTC
- | TRBJ1-2 | - | TRBV29-1 | CSVDIVGRGLYGYTF | TGCAGCGTTGATATTGTGGGCAGGGGCTTATATGGCTACACCTTC
- | TRBJ2-7 | - | TRBV10-2 | CASRSDSYEQYF | TGCGCCAGCAGGTCCGACAGCTACGAGCAGTACTTC
- | TRBJ2-3 | - | TRBV29-1 | CSVEGTGLKDTQYF | TGCAGCGTTGAAGGTACAGGGCTGAAGGATACGCAGTATTTT
- | TRBJ1-1 | - | TRBV25-1 | CASSASNMNTEAFF | TGTGCCAGCAGTGCTTCGAACATGAACACTGAAGCTTTCTTT
few | TRBJ2-4 | - | TRBV19 | CASSLSGATKNIQYF | TGTGCCAGTTCTCTGTCGGGAGCTACCAAAAACATTCAGTACTTC
- | TRBJ2-3 | - | TRBV18 | CASSRGDTQYF | TGTGCCAGCTCCCGGGGGGATACGCAGTATTTT
- | TRBJ1-2 | - | TRBV13 | CASSFRQVNYGYTF | TGTGCCAGCAGCTTTCGACAGGTTAACTATGGCTACACCTTC
- | TRBJ2-3 | - | TRBV7-6 | CASSSTGFRADTQYF | TGTGCCAGCAGCTCAACAGGGTTTCGGGCAGATACGCAGTATTTT
- | TRBJ1-1 | - | TRBV28 | CASSFLRENTEAFF | TGTGCCAGCAGTTTCCTCAGGGAGAACACTGAAGCTTTCTTT
- | TRBJ1-5 | TRBD1 | TRBV6-5 | CASSYSQGAGQPQHF | TGTGCCAGCAGTTACTCGCAGGGGGCAGGTCAGCCCCAGCATTTT
- | TRBJ1-2 | - | TRBV19 | CASSIPGKGYGYTF | TGTGCCAGTAGTATCCCGGGGAAGGGCTATGGCTACACCTTC
few | TRBJ1-1 | - | TRBV2 | CASSSQGNTEAFF | TGTGCCAGCAGTTCCCAGGGGAACACTGAAGCTTTCTTT
- | TRBJ1-2 | TRBD1 | TRBV7-9 | CASSTNGQGLGYTF | TGTGCCAGCAGCACTAACGGACAGGGCTTAGGCTACACCTTC
- | TRBJ1-1 | - | TRBV28 | CAILTPRTEAFF | TGTGCCATCTTGACACCTCGGACTGAAGCTTTCTTT
- | TRBJ1-6 | - | TRBV3-1/TRBV3-2 | CASSQDRGWGSPLHF | TGTGCCAGCAGCCAAGACAGGGGCTGGGGTTCACCCCTCCACTTT
- | TRBJ2-3 | - | TRBV7-9 | CASSGGSFTDTQYF | TGTGCCAGCAGCGGTGGGAGCTTCACAGATACGCAGTATTTT
once | TRBJ2-5 | - | TRBV4-1 | CASSPRSGQETQYF | TGCGCCAGCAGCCCCCGGAGCGGCCAAGAGACCCAGTACTTC
- | TRBJ1-5 | - | TRBV19 | CASSYNARQYQPQHF | TGTGCCAGTAGTTATAATGCCAGACAATATCAGCCCCAGCATTTT
- | TRBJ1-6 | - | TRBV6-6 | CASFQGSNSPLHF | TGTGCCAGTTTTCAGGGATCTAATTCACCCCTCCACTTT
- | TRBJ1-5 | - | TRBV27 | CASSKQGDQPQHF | TGTGCCAGCAGCAAACAGGGAGATCAGCCCCAGCATTTT
- | TRBJ1-3 | TRBD1 | TRBV9 | CASSARTGVAGNTIYF | TGTGCCAGCAGCGCCCGGACAGGGGTGGCTGGAAACACCATATATTTT
- | TRBJ2-1 | - | TRBV21-1 | CASSKPGTGYNEQFF | TGTGCCAGCAGCAAGCCGGGGACAGGGTACAATGAGCAGTTCTTC
- | TRBJ2-5 | - | TRBV7-3 | CASSSSGGLEAQYF | TGTGCCAGCAGCTCATCTGGAGGACTCGAGGCCCAGTACTTC
- | TRBJ2-6 | TRBD1 | TRBV9 | CASSDDRGALLTF | TGTGCCAGCAGCGATGACAGGGGGGCTCTCCTGACTTTC
- | TRBJ1-4 | - | TRBV15 | CATSSDAIATSTNEKLFF | TGTGCCACCAGCAGCGACGCGATAGCGACATCAACTAATGAAAAACTGTTTTTT
- | TRBJ2-3 | - | TRBV5-6 | CASSLAGSGGTDTQYF | TGTGCCAGCAGCTTGGCAGGGTCGGGGGGCACAGATACGCAGTATTTT
- | TRBJ2-3 | - | TRBV7-2 | CASRRSVEDTQYF | TGTGCCAGCAGACGTAGCGTAGAAGATACGCAGTATTTT